The clone carrying this T cell receptor (beta chain) appeared a few times. The antigen is undetermined. This sample was included in a study of blood T cells in healthy people across ages. Broader study findings: Samples with more naive T cells showed higher observed beta diversity. Diversity of TCR beta per million T cells declined in a roughly linear way with age. The study regarded diversity estimates from one million T cells as underestimates.

Next came a second PCR, run for about 7 to 12 cycles, which used a sample-barcoded 5' primer along with a J-beta primer mix. TCRdb analysed the 5' RACE reads with MiXCR anew, one entry per CDR3 protein. The sample lists about 1 million distinct CDR3 sequences, 40% to 45% seen once, with approximately 17% in the top ten. Roughly 10 milliliters was the volume of peripheral blood drawn from each donor. This CDR3 spans 15 amino acids. The germline V and J ends were trimmed by 1 base and 4 bases, with 13 bases remaining between them. CDR1 and CDR2 from the germline V gene are LGHDT and YNNKEL (reference sequence).

The TCR sequence derives from a woman in her sixties or seventies in good health. The sequencing input was blood. The V and J genes are TRBV3-1 and TRBJ2-5; D perhaps matches TRBD2 (5 bases). The CDR3 sequence: CASSQGSLARETQYF. The CDR3 DNA sequence: TGTGCCAGCAGCCAAGGCTCTCTAGCTAGAGAGACCCAGTACTTC.